Below, 13 T cell receptor beta chains from the same sample are listed, as sequenced in a study of PD-1 blockade in classical Hodgkin lymphoma. Indicated time point: cycle 4 day 1 (C4D1), after more than five weeks of nivolumab. Following autologous stem cell transplantation, relapse occurred in every patient, and exposure to brentuximab vedotin varied. The table came from immunoSEQ multiplex PCR; TCRdb's copy has only in-frame clones and leaves some out. The sample lists roughly 20,000 clones, approximately 80% occurring once. Sequenced material: peripheral blood mononuclear cells (PBMCs), taken before the fourth cycle of nivolumab. Receptors originate from a human donor with classical Hodgkin lymphoma.

The rearrangement links TRBV29-1 to TRBJ1-1; possibly TRBD1 for D (6 bases). The CDR3 is 13 residues long. Germline V lookup: CDR1 SQVTM, CDR2 ANQGSEA. With 7 bases removed from V and 1 base from J, the gap between germline ends came to 13 bases. CDR3 residues: CSARGSENTEAFF. The CDR3 nucleotides read TGCAGCGCAAGGGGGAGTGAGAACACTGAAGCTTTCTTT.

There are a few counts of this clone. V and J are TRBV28 and TRBJ2-7; D ambiguous. The CDR3 extends over 11 amino acids. CDR1 is MDHEN, CDR2 SYDVKM, per germline. V was pared by 8 bases and J by 5 bases, with 10 bases between. The CDR3: CASRRADEQYF. In DNA, the CDR3 is TGTGCCAGCCGACGGGCGGACGAGCAGTACTTC.

The chain carries TRBV9 and TRBJ2-5, with a weak D call TRBD2 (6 bases). The CDR3 sequence is 16 residues long. Deletions cut 0 bases from V and 1 base from J, with 13 bases between. The V gene's germline CDR1 is SGDLS and CDR2 YYNGEE. The DNA of the CDR3 is TGTGCCAGCAGCGTAGAAGGAGGGGCACCCCAAGAGACCCAGTACTTC. This gives the protein CASSVEGGAPQETQYF.

The V and J genes are TRBV4-3 and TRBJ2-7, with D tentatively TRBD2 (5 bases). CDR1 LGHNA and CDR2 YSLEER come from the germline V gene. The CDR3 contains 17 residues. V was shortened by 0 bases and J by 2 bases, with 17 bases between the two germline ends. DNA of the CDR3: TGCGCCAGCAGCCAAGAATGGGCTAGCATAAACACCTACGAGCAGTACTTC. Translated, it gives CASSQEWASINTYEQYF.

The chain links TRBV5-4 to TRBJ2-3; a weak D match, TRBD2 (5 bases). CDR3 length equals 14 residues. V shed 9 bases and J shed 0 bases, with 14 bases lying between them. Germline CDR1 is SGHNT and CDR2 is YYREEE (reference sequence). CDR3: CAIPEDSSTDTQYF. DNA for the CDR3: TGTGCCATACCAGAGGACTCTAGCACAGATACGCAGTATTTT.

The chain employs TRBV6-1 and TRBJ2-7, with D unclear. The length of the CDR3 is 13 residues. Trimming removed 8 bases from V and 0 bases from J, with 11 bases in between. CDR1 is MNHNS, CDR2 SASEGT, per germline. Written as DNA, the CDR3 is TGTGCCAGCTCTAATACGTTCTCCTACGAGCAGTACTTC. This codes for CASSNTFSYEQYF.

The chain recombines TRBV7-7 with TRBJ2-1; 9 bases match TRBD2. Germline V gives CDR1 SSHAT, CDR2 FNYEAQ (reference sequence). The V and J ends lost 5 bases and 9 bases, in that order; junction bases with no gene match: 11. CDR3 size: 15 residues. CDR3 sequence: CASSPSGGRAAEQFF. For the CDR3, the DNA is TGTGCCAGCAGCCCGTCGGGCGGGAGGGCCGCTGAGCAGTTCTTC.

The chain has TRBV6-6 and TRBJ2-7; D is uncertain. Trimming shortened V by 4 bases and J by 6 bases, and 10 bases separated the two germline ends. The germline V gene encodes CDR1 MNHNY and CDR2 SVGAGI (reference sequence). CDR3 length: 12 amino acids. CDR3 protein: CASSSTGSEQYF. The CDR3, as DNA: TGTGCCAGCAGTTCTACGGGCTCCGAGCAGTACTTC.

The genes are TRBV5-4 and TRBJ2-7; D remains ambiguous. Germline-derived CDR1 and CDR2 are SGHNT and YYREEE (reference sequence). The CDR3 consists of 12 residues. Between the trimmed V and J ends, which lost 4 bases and 3 bases, there was a span of 8 bases. Written as DNA, the CDR3 is TGTGCCAGCAGCGCGATGGGCTACGAGCAGTACTTC. Its translation: CASSAMGYEQYF.

The chain joins TRBV9 to TRBJ2-5; 7 nucleotides align to TRBD1. This CDR3 is 14 amino acids long. The V and J ends lost 3 bases and 5 bases, in that order; junction bases with no gene match: 7. Germline CDR1 SGDLS, CDR2 YYNGEE. CDR3 in DNA: TGTGCCAGCAGCGCCAGGGGGAGAAGCGAGACCCAGTACTTC. It encodes CASSARGRSETQYF.

The chain uses TRBV6-6 and TRBJ1-6, with D unclear. The CDR3 is 13 residues long. Trimming removed 2 bases from V and 9 bases from J, with 8 bases in between. Germline loops: CDR1 MNHNY, CDR2 SVGAGI (reference sequence). CDR3 region: CASSYEISSPLHF. The CDR3 bases are TGTGCCAGCAGTTACGAGATAAGTTCACCCCTCCACTTT.

This clone came up once. The V gene is TRBV7-9, the J gene TRBJ2-7; D is undetermined. Deletions cut 3 bases from V and 2 bases from J, with 11 bases between. This CDR3 has 14 amino acids. The germline V gene encodes CDR1 SEHNR and CDR2 FQNEAQ (reference sequence). CDR3 coding DNA: TGTGCCAGCAGCTTGGATCGGTCCCCCTACGAGCAGTACTTC. It codes for CASSLDRSPYEQYF.

This clone showed up many times. The rearrangement links TRBV5-4 to TRBJ1-6; D gene unclear. Trimming cost V 4 bases and J 8 bases, with 7 bases left between them. CDR3 length: 12 residues. Per the germline V gene, CDR1 is SGHNT and CDR2 is YYREEE (reference sequence). The CDR3 sequence is CASSLPYSPLHF. CDR3 DNA: TGTGCCAGCAGCCTCCCTTATTCACCCCTCCACTTT.